This record looks at one T cell receptor beta chain sequence and its context. What it binds is unknown. Naive and memory CD4+ T cells were cultured with CEF, then survey-sequenced. Profiling relied on immunoSEQ multiplex PCR, and the TCRdb table lists in-frame clones only, not all of them. Among about 43,000 clones listed, about 80% were seen once. The record originates from a study of CD4 T cells in relation to SARS-CoV-2 and coronaviruses. Findings and limits, study-wide: According to naive versus memory sequencing, detected responses are memory recall, not newly primed. In around 63% of donors, memory CD4+ clonotypes crossrecognized SARS-CoV-2 and at least one common cold coronavirus spike.

In germline, CDR1 is SGDLS, CDR2 YYNGEE. The V and J ends lost 4 bases and 0 bases respectively, with 14 bases between them. The CDR3 has 16 amino acids. The sequence derives from an adult with COVID-19. What was sequenced was naive CD4+ T cells from PBMCs, cultured in vitro. The sample's subset: naive CD4+ T cells isolated by negative enrichment. This rearrangement joins TRBV9 to TRBJ2-1; TRBD1 might be the D (6 bases). CDR3 nucleotides: TGTGCCAGCAGCACCGATACAGGGTCCTCCTACAATGAGCAGTTCTTC. Protein product: CASSTDTGSSYNEQFF.